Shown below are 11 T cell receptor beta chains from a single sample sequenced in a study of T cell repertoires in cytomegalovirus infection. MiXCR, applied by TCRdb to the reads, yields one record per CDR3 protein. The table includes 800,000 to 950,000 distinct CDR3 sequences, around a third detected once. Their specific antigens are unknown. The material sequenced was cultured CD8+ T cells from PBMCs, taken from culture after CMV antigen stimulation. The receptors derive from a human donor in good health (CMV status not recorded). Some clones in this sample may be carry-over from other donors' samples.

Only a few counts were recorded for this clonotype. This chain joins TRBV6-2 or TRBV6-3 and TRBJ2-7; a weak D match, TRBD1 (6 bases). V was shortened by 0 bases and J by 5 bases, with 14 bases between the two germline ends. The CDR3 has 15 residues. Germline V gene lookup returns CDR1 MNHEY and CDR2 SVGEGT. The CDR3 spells CASSYSGQKINEQYV. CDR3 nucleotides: TGTGCCAGCAGTTACTCTGGACAGAAAATCAACGAGCAGTACGTC.

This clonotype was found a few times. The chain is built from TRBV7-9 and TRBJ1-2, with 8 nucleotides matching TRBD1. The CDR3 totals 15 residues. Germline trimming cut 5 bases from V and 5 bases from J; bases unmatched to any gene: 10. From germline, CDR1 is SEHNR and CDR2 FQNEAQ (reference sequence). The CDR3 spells CASSRGQGREYGYTF. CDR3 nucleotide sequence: TGTGCCAGCAGCCGAGGACAGGGAAGAGAATATGGCTACACCTTC.

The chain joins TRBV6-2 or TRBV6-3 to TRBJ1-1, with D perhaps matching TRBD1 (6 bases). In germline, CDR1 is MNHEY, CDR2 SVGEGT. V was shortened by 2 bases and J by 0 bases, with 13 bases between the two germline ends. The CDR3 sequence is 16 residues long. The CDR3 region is CASSYHQGQMNTEAFF. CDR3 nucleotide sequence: TGTGCCAGCAGTTACCACCAGGGACAAATGAACACTGAAGCTTTCTTT.

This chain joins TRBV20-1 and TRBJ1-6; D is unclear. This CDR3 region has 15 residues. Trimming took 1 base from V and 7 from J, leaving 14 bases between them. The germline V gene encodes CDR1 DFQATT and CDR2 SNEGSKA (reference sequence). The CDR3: CSARADGKGNSPLHF. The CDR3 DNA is TGCAGTGCTAGAGCCGATGGGAAGGGAAATTCACCCCTCCACTTT.

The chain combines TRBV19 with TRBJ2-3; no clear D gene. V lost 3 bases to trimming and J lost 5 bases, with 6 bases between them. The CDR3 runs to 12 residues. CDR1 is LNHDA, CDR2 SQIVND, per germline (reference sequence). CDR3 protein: CASSISGDTQYF. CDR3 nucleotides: TGTGCCAGTAGTATCTCGGGAGATACGCAGTATTTT. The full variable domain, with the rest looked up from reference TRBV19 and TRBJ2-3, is DGGITQSPKYLFRKEGQNVTLSCEQNLNHDAMYWYRQDPGQGLRLIYYSQIVNDFQKGDIAEGYSVSREKKESFPLTVTSAQKNPTAFYLCASSISGDTQYFGPGTRLTVL.

CDR3 nucleotide sequence: TGTGCCAGCAGTTTAAACCAGGGGTCCTACGAGCAGTACGTC. Its protein is CASSLNQGSYEQYV. The rearrangement uses TRBV27 and TRBJ2-7; weak D call: TRBD1 (6 bases). The CDR3 length is 14 residues. V lost 2 bases, J lost 1 base, and 9 bases lay in between. Germline assignment: CDR1 MNHEY and CDR2 SMNVEV (reference sequence).

The DNA for the CDR3 is TGTGCCAGCTTAGGCGGGGCAGAGCAGTTCTTC. It specifies CASLGGAEQFF. The V gene is TRBV11-2, the J gene TRBJ2-1, with a weak D call TRBD2 (6 bases). The CDR3 is made up of 11 amino acids. Per the germline V gene, CDR1 is SGHAT and CDR2 is FQNNGV. Trimming removed 8 bases from V and 10 bases from J, with 12 bases in between.

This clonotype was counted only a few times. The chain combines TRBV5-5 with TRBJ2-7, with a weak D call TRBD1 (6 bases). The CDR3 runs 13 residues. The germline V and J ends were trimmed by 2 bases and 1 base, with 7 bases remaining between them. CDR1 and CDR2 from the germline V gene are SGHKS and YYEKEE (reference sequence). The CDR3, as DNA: TGTGCCAGCAGCTTCACAGGGTCCTACGAGCAGTACGTC. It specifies CASSFTGSYEQYV.

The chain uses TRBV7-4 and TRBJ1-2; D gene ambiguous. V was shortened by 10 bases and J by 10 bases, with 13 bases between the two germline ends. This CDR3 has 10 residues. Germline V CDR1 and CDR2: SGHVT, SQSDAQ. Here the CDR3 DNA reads TGTGCCACCTACTGGAATGACTACACCTTC. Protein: CATYWNDYTF. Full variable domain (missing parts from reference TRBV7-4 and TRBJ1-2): GAGVSQSPRYKVAKRGRDVALRCDSISGHVTLYWYRQTLGQGSEVLTYSQSDAQRDKSGRPSGRFSAERPERSVSTLKIQRTEQGDSAVYLCATYWNDYTFGSGTRLTVV.

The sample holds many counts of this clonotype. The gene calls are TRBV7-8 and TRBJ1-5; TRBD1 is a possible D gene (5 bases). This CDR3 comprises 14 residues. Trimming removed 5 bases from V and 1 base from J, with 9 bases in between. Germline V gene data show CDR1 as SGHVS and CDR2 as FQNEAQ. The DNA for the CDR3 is TGTGCCAGCAGCCGTTCAGGGAGCAATCAGCCCCAGCATTTT. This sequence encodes CASSRSGSNQPQHF. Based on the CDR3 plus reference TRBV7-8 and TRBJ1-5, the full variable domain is GAGVSQSPRYKVAKRGQDVALRCDPISGHVSLFWYQQALGQGPEFLTYFQNEAQLDKSGLPSDRFFAERPEGSVSTLKIQRTQQEDSAVYLCASSRSGSNQPQHFGDGTRLSIL.

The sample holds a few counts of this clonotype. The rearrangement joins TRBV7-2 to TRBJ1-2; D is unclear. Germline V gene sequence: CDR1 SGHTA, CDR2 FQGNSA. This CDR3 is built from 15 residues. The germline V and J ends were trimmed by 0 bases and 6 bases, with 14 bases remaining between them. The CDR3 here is CASSLADVGRDGYTF. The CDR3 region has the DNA TGTGCCAGCAGCTTAGCCGACGTCGGGAGGGATGGCTACACCTTC.